The source of this TCR beta chain is a study of T cell changes during pregnancy in multiple sclerosis. Produced via immunoSEQ multiplex PCR; TCRdb's table is partial and in-frame only. Of 45,000 to 65,000 clones listed, about 90% are singletons. V was cut by 8 bases and J by 6 bases, with 14 bases left in between. CDR3 length equals 13 residues. Germline V lookup: CDR1 LNHNV, CDR2 YYDKDF (reference sequence). The sample here was CD4+ T cells from peripheral blood mononuclear cells, taken after pregnancy. The clonotype originates from a female donor with multiple sclerosis, enrolled in a pregnancy study. The chain joins TRBV15 to TRBJ2-1; possible D gene TRBD2, 7 bases. Here the CDR3 reads CATLRGRGNEQFF. The CDR3 bases are TGTGCCACCCTTAGGGGGAGGGGCAATGAGCAGTTCTTC.